These T cell receptor beta chains were read from a single sample in a study of T cell clones after liver transplantation. TCRdb's table, derived via immunoSEQ multiplex PCR, lists solely in-frame clones and lacks some. This table holds under 20,000 clones, roughly nine tenths found once. Specimen: CD8+ T cells from blood, collected almost 47 months after liver transplant. Receptors originate from a human patient who received a liver transplant. Part of the T cell pool may stem from the graft donor. Both conserved end residues are part of each CDR3. D genes are given only for firm matches. A clone size is listed for some rows: how often the clone was seen (once, few, many), or a class if it is expanded.

16 | - | once | TRBJ2-7 | TRBV6-6 | TGTGCCAGCAGTTACTCTCTGGTGGACCCCAACTACGAGCAGTACTTC | CASSYSLVDPNYEQYF
15 | - | - | TRBJ2-6 | TRBV13 | TGTGCCAGCAGCCCCCCGTACTCTGGGGCCAACGTCCTGACTTTC | CASSPPYSGANVLTF
13 | TRBD2 | few | TRBJ2-2 | TRBV28 | TGTGCCAGCAGTTCACGGGGGGCCGGGGAGCTGTTTTTT | CASSSRGAGELFF
13 | - | - | TRBJ1-4 | TRBV7-9 | TGTGCCAGCAGCTTGAGACCTAATGAAAAACTGTTTTTT | CASSLRPNEKLFF
16 | TRBD2 | - | TRBJ2-5 | TRBV2 | TGTGCCAGCAGTGGGGTAGGGTCGGGAGGGGAAGAGACCCAGTACTTC | CASSGVGSGGEETQYF
13 | - | - | TRBJ2-7 | TRBV7-8 | TGTGCCAGCAGCTTAGGGTCCGCCTACGAGCAGTACTTC | CASSLGSAYEQYF
14 | - | - | TRBJ2-3 | TRBV28 | TGTGCCAGCAGTTTTTTATCTGGCACAGATACGCAGTATTTT | CASSFLSGTDTQYF
16 | TRBD2 | - | TRBJ2-7 | TRBV7-9 | TGTGCCAGCAGCTCCCCTAGCGGGGATGGTCCCTACGAGCAGTACTTC | CASSSPSGDGPYEQYF
15 | - | once | TRBJ1-2 | TRBV5-1 | TGCGCCAGCAGCCCGACCGGAGGGCTGGGCTATGGCTACACCTTC | CASSPTGGLGYGYTF
13 | - | - | TRBJ1-1 | TRBV10-1 | TGCGCCAGCAGTGACAGCATGAACACTGAAGCTTTCTTT | CASSDSMNTEAFF
17 | TRBD2 | - | TRBJ2-7 | TRBV27 | TGTGCCAGCAGTTTAAGGCTGGGACTAGCGGGGACGGGCGAGCAGTACTTC | CASSLRLGLAGTGEQYF
15 | TRBD2 | - | TRBJ2-1 | TRBV5-1 | TGCGCCAGCAGTACCGGGACTAGCGGATCCAATGAGCAGTTCTTC | CASSTGTSGSNEQFF
15 | - | few | TRBJ2-7 | TRBV13 | TGTGCCAGCAGTCCTGGTGGCGAAGGCTCCCCCGAGCAGTACTTC | CASSPGGEGSPEQYF
9 | - | - | TRBJ1-1 | TRBV29-1 | TGCAGCGTTGACACTGAAGCTTTCTTT | CSVDTEAFF
14 | TRBD2 | - | TRBJ2-7 | TRBV9 | TGTGCCAGCAGCCCAGGGACTAGCGGATACGAGCAGTACTTC | CASSPGTSGYEQYF
13 | - | - | TRBJ1-2 | TRBV11-2 | TGTGCCAGCAGCCCCACCCACGGTAATGGCTACACCTTC | CASSPTHGNGYTF
12 | - | - | TRBJ2-5 | TRBV19 | TGTGCCAGTAGTACCGCTCAAGAGACCCAGTACTTC | CASSTAQETQYF
12 | - | - | TRBJ2-7 | TRBV2 | TGTGCCAGCAGTCGGATCTGGTACGAGCAGTACTTC | CASSRIWYEQYF
18 | TRBD2 | - | TRBJ2-7 | TRBV30 | TGTGCCTGGGACATCGGGACTAGCGGGATAGGGGTCTGGGGCGAGCAGTACTTC | CAWDIGTSGIGVWGEQYF
20 | TRBD2 | - | TRBJ2-1 | TRBV27 | TGTGCCAGCAGTTTATTACCCCGCCGAGGACTAGCTCCGGTTTACAATGAGCAGTTCTTC | CASSLLPRRGLAPVYNEQFF
15 | TRBD1 | - | TRBJ2-7 | TRBV19 | TGTGCCAGTAGTTTAGGGACAGGGAGTCCCTACGAGCAGTACTTC | CASSLGTGSPYEQYF
17 | TRBD2 | - | TRBJ2-5 | TRBV10-3 | TGTGCCATCAGCCCGGGGACTAGCGGGACACTGGAAGAGACCCAGTACTTC | CAISPGTSGTLEETQYF
19 | TRBD1 | - | TRBJ2-3 | TRBV15 | TGTGCCACCAGCAGAGCTACGACATTGGGTCGACAGGGAACAGATACGCAGTATTTT | CATSRATTLGRQGTDTQYF
14 | - | - | TRBJ1-1 | TRBV19 | TGTGCCAGTAGTATAGGTGGAGGGGGGACTGAAGCTTTCTTT | CASSIGGGGTEAFF
16 | TRBD1 | - | TRBJ1-1 | TRBV5-1 | TGCGCCAGCAGCTTGGAGCGACAGGGGCTCAGGACTGAAGCTTTCTTT | CASSLERQGLRTEAFF
15 | TRBD2 | once | TRBJ2-3 | TRBV15 | TGTGCCACCAGCAATCAAGCGGGAGGGACAGATACGCAGTATTTT | CATSNQAGGTDTQYF
14 | - | - | TRBJ1-1 | TRBV27 | TGTGCCAGCAGGATACAACAGGGTGGCACTGAAGCTTTCTTT | CASRIQQGGTEAFF
14 | TRBD1 | once | TRBJ1-2 | TRBV5-6 | TGTGCCAGCAGCTTTACACAGGGGGCTGAGGGCTACACCTTC | CASSFTQGAEGYTF
15 | - | - | TRBJ2-2 | TRBV6-6 | TGTGCCAGCAACCCTTCCGGGACTCTCACCGGGGAGCTGTTTTTT | CASNPSGTLTGELFF
17 | TRBD1 | - | TRBJ2-1 | TRBV7-9 | TGTGCCAGCACCTCTCCCAGGGGACAGGGCGGGTCGGGAGAGCAGTTCTTC | CASTSPRGQGGSGEQFF
11 | - | - | TRBJ2-7 | TRBV14 | TGTGCCAGCAGCCAAATGTACGAGCAGTACTTC | CASSQMYEQYF
13 | - | - | TRBJ2-7 | TRBV28 | TGTGCCAGCAGTTTAGGACCAGGGCGCGAGCAGTACTTC | CASSLGPGREQYF
11 | - | - | TRBJ2-1 | TRBV27 | TGTGCCAGCCGGCGGGGGCCTGAGCAGTTCTTC | CASRRGPEQFF
15 | TRBD2 | - | TRBJ2-1 | TRBV19 | TGTGCCAGTAGTATTTGGCTAGCGGGTAGTAATGAGCAGTTCTTC | CASSIWLAGSNEQFF
16 | TRBD2 | - | TRBJ2-1 | TRBV28 | TGTGCCAGCAGTCCCAACCAGAGCGGGAGGTTCAATGAGCAGTTCTTC | CASSPNQSGRFNEQFF
11 | - | few | TRBJ2-7 | TRBV27 | TGTGCCACCCGACTAGGCTACGAGCAGTACTTC | CATRLGYEQYF
16 | TRBD1 | - | TRBJ1-4 | TRBV11-2 | TGTGCCAGCAGCTTAGAACCGGGACAGGGCGGTGAAAAACTGTTTTTT | CASSLEPGQGGEKLFF